The TCR beta chain under discussion was sequenced for a study of blood T cell repertoires in COVID-19. Overall study context: Nucleic acid was either cDNA or gDNA, and it came from T cells, B-cell-depleted T cells, or PBMCs.

Per the study methods: Estimation of nucleated cell counts was performed using reference gene primer amplification. Sequencing used immunoSEQ multiplex PCR; TCRdb keeps in-frame clones, though not all of them. V and J calls and clone size are as listed in that table; D and trimming were resolved from the DNA. The data hold roughly 300,000 clones, with 65% to 90% observed a single time. Which cohort a participant joined came from the clinical history participants gave. The clonotype originates from a man between 25 and 39 years old who had recovered from COVID-19. Sequencing was performed on PBMCs or T cells enriched from blood (not recorded which).

Written as DNA, the CDR3 is TGTGCCAGCAGCCCTAGAAACAGGGGATCCTCTGGAAACACCATATATTTT. It encodes CASSPRNRGSSGNTIYF. This sequence joins TRBV11-2 and TRBJ1-3; 7 positions match TRBD1. V gave up 5 bases and J gave up 0 bases; unmatched junction bases: 10. The germline CDR1 and CDR2 sequences are SGHAT and FQNNGV. The CDR3 contains 17 residues.